This record covers a single TCR beta chain. No cognate antigen has been identified for it. No base qualities exist here, and no much larger clone lies one base off it. This sample stems from a study of cytomegalovirus exposure and HLA in healthy donors (dated by TCRdb to about 2017). With regard to the full study: In an earlier analysis of under 600 of the donors, approximately 260 Gb of sequence data and 95 million to 130 million unique TCR beta sequences from 150 million to 200 million T cells were reported. An early release that covered roughly 600 HLA-typed donors contained approximately 300 gigabases of sequencing data and 80 million or so unique TCR sequences. In the later analysis, no new phenotypic data were used to find candidate immune exposures; instead, reliance was placed on TCR beta sequences and their occurrence across donors. A later analysis re-analyzed previously published TCR beta repertoires from 500 to 700 donors and added high-resolution HLA genotyping to study TCR occurrence patterns. Among about 390 genotyped donors of the cohort, an average of about 240,000 unique TCR beta nucleotide sequences were sequenced per donor, approximately 20% of them non-productive. Donor age, sex, ethnicity and CMV serostatus were compiled together with the repertoire data. An earlier analysis of fewer than 700 of the donors applied high-throughput TCR beta sequencing to assess whether each TCR beta V gene segment acted as functional or pseudogenic. The study combined high-throughput TCR immunosequencing, statistical association of individual TCRs with disease status, and machine learning to predict cytomegalovirus infection status. The study was designed to test whether signatures of past pathogen exposure could be identified by cataloging public T cell receptors. Of the 350 to 450 genotyped donors, 65% to 90% fell in the genetic ancestry cluster associated with self-reported Caucasian donors. Besides the first cohort of around 670 subjects, a separate validation cohort made up of 90 to 150 different subjects was used. The study used immunosequencing to profile the T cell repertoires of some 600 subjects and linked those repertoires to cytomegalovirus serostatus. Roughly five DR-DQ haplotypes were handled as single units for association and clustering because linkage in the cohort was strong. Both class I and class II loci were covered by HLA typing, at four-digit resolution. Every repertoire in the discovery cohort had been generated on one and the same sequencing platform. Typing coverage varied by locus: roughly 620-640 donors for A, B, C, DRB1 and DQB1; approximately 520 for DQA1; some 610 for DPA1; roughly 450 for DPB1. Genome-wide SNP genotypes for about 60% of the roughly 670 donors were used in a later genetic analysis, which treated that subset as a discovery cohort. Study-wide findings and limitations: About 15 rarely observed V segments, including chromosome 9 orphons, were excluded from the earlier analysis of about 610 of the donors because counts were too low. In a later analysis, the rate of TCR association differed among HLA loci, with DRB1 alleles having the most associated TCRs and HLA-C alleles having the fewest. According to a later analysis, parvovirus B19, influenza, CMV and Epstein-Barr virus appeared linked to several top co-occurrence clusters. In a later genetic analysis, a missense DCLRE1C variant was associated with V-gene and J-gene trimming of TCR beta chains, and the association was replicated in an independent cohort. Only TCR beta chains were sequenced in this cohort, and the absence of alpha or paired-chain data limited detectable features. The classifier was reported to diagnose cytomegalovirus status with high specificity and sensitivity in both the original cohort and the validation cohort. A cluster of highly shared sequence variants was judged likely to represent a technical artifact of the sequencing pipeline. At a false discovery rate of 0.05, a later analysis linked roughly 17,000 TCR beta sequences to specific HLA alleles. Strong co-occurrence of HLA alleles, especially DR and DQ, made assigning TCR associations to individual alleles difficult. Some IMGT-functional V segments, including TRBV6-2 and TRBV6-3, could not be distinguished by the 87-base-pair reads and were therefore excluded. A further reported finding was that TCR beta sequences accurately predicted the HLA-A and HLA-B alleles for most subjects in the first cohort. Most CMV-associated TCR beta chains appeared to be HLA-restricted in a later analysis, and the HLA associations seemed to be driven largely by CMV exposure. A later genetic analysis reported fewer N-insertions in productive TCRs among donors in an Asian-associated ancestry cluster than the roughly 700-donor mean. Linkage disequilibrium might explain the correlated functional status among segregating V segments, but an unknown experimental factor could not be excluded. A few of the identified cytomegalovirus-associated TCR beta chains were confirmed in vitro to be specific for cytomegalovirus antigens. According to the authors, the approach could potentially be generalized to other disease states and immunological phenotypes. CMV serostatus was the only immune exposure information available for the cohort. While some public TCRs were present in many individuals, most TCR sequences turned up only very rarely across donors. In the study, roughly 160 TCR beta chains were listed as associated with cytomegalovirus. Broadly in line with IMGT annotations, most TCR beta V segments showed up in productive rearrangements about 87% or about 30% of the time in an earlier analysis of around 550 of the donors. The presence/absence analyses assumed that sequencing depth was roughly uniform across donors, and that assumption may not be true. HLA typing was unavailable for some donors at each locus, so association tests used only the typed subset. In a later analysis, HLA-associated TCR beta chains were found to be more clonally expanded and to have lower generation probabilities than equally common non-associated chains.

The library was produced with the immunoSEQ multiplex PCR assay. For the multiplex PCR, a mixture combining 60 forward primers for TCR Vbeta segments and 13 reverse primers for TCR Jbeta segments was used. The CDR3 region of rearranged TCR beta genes was amplified from genomic DNA by a multiplex PCR assay. On the Illumina HiSeq System, the amplified TCR beta libraries were sequenced as 87-base-pair reads. From the authors' description of their analysis: A later analysis counted tens of millions of unique TCR beta chains across the 600 to 850 repertoires, and around 12 million of these chains were shared by at least two donors. Raw reads were error-corrected and collapsed into unique sequences by a nearest-neighbor algorithm in which closely related sequences were merged to remove PCR and sequencing errors. To assign V, D and J gene segments, CDR3 sequences were aligned to IMGT reference sequences. For a sequence to be retained, a match of at least six nucleotides was required to both a V gene segment and a J gene segment. Rearrangements were called productive when the CDR3 lacked stop codons and stayed in frame with V and J; all others were non-productive. CDR3 was defined according to IMGT convention as the region running from the second conserved V-encoded cysteine to the conserved J-encoded phenylalanine. In an earlier analysis of more than 550 of the donors, sequences lacking an unambiguous match to a single V gene segment were excluded. An earlier analysis of 550 to 650 of the donors classified V segments as functional when productive rearrangements were above 56.7% and as segregating when the standard deviation between donors was above 5%. To diagnose cytomegalovirus status from the catalog of TCR beta chain sequences, a statistical classification framework was built. In a later analysis, TCR nucleotide sequences were compared against IMGT/GENE-DB human TR gene sequences so that V and J genes could be assigned. The TCRdist pipeline was used in a later analysis to assign CDR3 sequences and most-parsimonious VDJ recombination scenarios. In a later analysis, each TCR beta chain was defined by its CDR3 amino acid sequence together with its V-gene family, and reads lacking a unique V-gene family were excluded. To address suspected cross-contamination and a sequencing artifact, a later analysis removed roughly 640 highly shared, low-generation-probability nucleotide sequences. For each public chain, a later analysis derived a clonal expansion index from normalized ranks of inferred template counts within each repertoire. In a later analysis, generation probabilities were computed using a VDJ recombination model fitted to out-of-frame rearrangements, and the results were checked against IGoR. In a later analysis, TCR-TCR, TCR-HLA and TCR-CMV co-occurrence was scored with hypergeometric tests, and a repertoire-size bias correction was applied to TCR pairs. A later analysis estimated false discovery rates by permuting HLA or CMV assignments 20 times. In a later analysis, co-occurring TCRs were grouped using DBSCAN, and TCRdist sequence similarity was added for clustering within HLA-allele-positive subsets. Co-occurrence clustering excluded repertoires with fewer than 30,000 or more than 120,000 public chains, plus five with anomalous nucleotide sharing. Not all clones reach the TCRdb copy of this immuneACCESS table, which keeps in-frame sequences only. Checked studies attribute under half of the gap to unresolved V genes and leave the rest unexplained. D and trimming come from the DNA, and the V and J calls and clone size come from that table. In all, the sample holds under 200,000 clones, and around 63% of those were seen once. 4% to 5.5% of the sample lies in the top ten.

For this chain, trimming is 1 base at the V end and 5 bases at the J end, and the number of junction bases without a gene match is 6. The germline V gene (reference sequence) gives CDR1 as MNHEY and CDR2 as SMNVEV. The CDR3 covers 17 residues, taking in both the cysteine and the phenylalanine. The CDR3 DNA has 51 bases and is translated from base 1. The cohort comprised 670 or so healthy bone marrow donors. At the time of sampling, every cohort member was nominally healthy, though immune exposures that went unrecorded were likely present. The donor tested CMV seropositive, placing the donor among the 310 or so seropositive members of the cohort. Every donor gave a peripheral blood sample, and the peripheral blood mononuclear cells from that sample were used for TCR beta sequencing. The Qiagen DNeasy Blood Extraction Kit was used to extract genomic DNA from the blood cell samples.

The TCR was taken from a woman in her late teens or twenties in good health and CMV-seropositive. The sequenced material came from PBMCs. The receptor chain draws on TRBV27 and TRBJ2-3; the central 13 bases match TRBD2. The CDR3 corresponds to CASSLLGLAGFGDTQYF. The DNA sequence is given as TGTGCCAGCAGTTTATTGGGACTAGCGGGGTTCGGAGATACGCAGTATTTT.